The present T cell receptor beta chain was sequenced within a study of blood T cell repertoires in COVID-19. Whole-study context: Sites in the United States, Italy and Spain provided acute and convalescent COVID-19 samples. Sources were T cells, B-cell-depleted T cells, or PBMCs; the material itself was cDNA or gDNA.

The CDR3 runs 15 residues. Trimming cost V 1 base and J 2 bases, with 12 bases left between them. Germline loops: CDR1 LGHNA, CDR2 YNFKEQ. The method was immunoSEQ multiplex PCR; TCRdb's version includes in-frame clones alone and lacks a portion of them. Among 140,000 to 150,000 clones, approximately 85% were seen once, and the ten largest hold about 8%. The Seattle site enrolled patients during active infection and followed them longitudinally. This clone was counted a single time. The TCR comes from a woman between 55 and 75 years old with COVID-19, enrolled during active disease. The material sequenced was peripheral blood. This sequence joins TRBV4-2 and TRBJ2-7, with D unresolved. CDR3 region: CASSQAYSFTYEQYF. The CDR3 region has the DNA TGTGCCAGCAGCCAAGCCTATTCATTTACCTACGAGCAGTACTTC.